This T cell receptor beta chain came from a study of shared clonotypes between healthy human individuals (dated by TCRdb to the early 2020s). The study in broad terms: The cohort included a few men and a couple of women between 18 and 49 years of age. To estimate repertoire size and how much clonotypes are shared between individuals, the study performed deep sequencing of blood TCR repertoires from about five healthy adults. Per donor, three plates each were used for CD4 naive and CD4 memory, two for CD8 naive, and one for CD8 memory. Between about 0.85 and 9.5 billion PBMCs per donor were obtained by leukapheresis. To increase sequencing depth and limit assay-specific biases, different laboratories used diverse techniques to prepare libraries and sequence TCR repertoires. What the work shows at the level of the full study, not this receptor alone: Compared with non-shared clonotypes, clonotypes shared by all four sorted-subset donors had higher generation probabilities. When four donors were compared, the shared fraction of clonotypes was 5% to 6.5% for naive CD4, less than 4% for naive CD8, about 2.5% for memory CD4, and 0.35% to 0.4% for memory CD8. Naive subsets generally had larger estimated clonotype richness than memory subsets did. Sampling was restricted to blood, and TCR repertoires in tissues likely differ from the TCR repertoires found in blood. Pairwise subsampling led to the expectation that sequencing depth would affect the degree of clonotype sharing among donors. Because the study included only a small number of donors, the genetic and exposure-history diversity represented was limited. Even with the large sequencing depth, rarefaction of the sorted-subset datasets indicated that sequencing was incomplete.

Using the deep immunoSEQ assay, TCR CDR3 regions were amplified from genomic DNA by multiplex PCR. For each cell subset, the extracted genomic DNA was distributed evenly across all wells of several immunoSEQ 96-well plates, and each plate served as one replicate. For sorted subsets, each replicate PCR was loaded with approximately 200 ng genomic DNA, equivalent to 30,000 or so T cell genomes. Purified libraries were quantified with a Qubit 3.0 fluorometer, sized on a Bioanalyzer 2100, and re-quantified with the KAPA Library Quantification kit. Each immunoSEQ 96-well plate was sequenced on its own single-read 150-cycle Illumina NextSeq 550 flow cell. As for the authors' bioinformatics: Because the immunoSEQ output held only junctional sequences and lacked quality scores, the filtering could not match the filtering applied to full-length reads. To assign V/J genes and CDR3, sequences were annotated using PyIR, a Python wrapper for IgBLAST v1.9, with IMGT germline references. Reads were removed for weak V/J assignments (E-value above 1e-6), missing CDR3, stop codons, out-of-frame junctions, or ambiguous translated residues. V3J clonotypes were defined as sequences sharing an identical inferred V gene, J gene, and CDR3 amino acid sequence. Percentage overlap between repertoires was computed as shared unique clonotypes divided by the size of the smaller repertoire. Repertoire richness was assessed with RTK rarefaction, the Chao1 estimator, and Recon v2.1 estimates of unobserved clonotypes. Generation probabilities for all TCRbeta clonotypes obtained by the gDNA method from a handful of donors were computed using OLGA. The source is immuneACCESS, and TCRdb retained only in-frame sequences with V and J called. Part of the clones is not carried over; for the studies checked, unresolved V genes explain less than half of this, and the remainder is unexplained. Clonal size and the V and J genes are those of that table, whereas D and trimming came from the DNA. The sample yields 1,400,000 or so clones; about 98.5% were counted once. The ten largest make up under 0.45% of the sample.

From the cysteine up to the phenylalanine, the CDR3 has a length of 16 residues. Only the CDR3 portion is preserved as DNA: 48 bases, with reading frame beginning at the first base. The junction shows trimming of 4 bases on V and 6 bases on J, and the gene matches do not reach 12 bases of it. In the germline V gene, CDR1 corresponds to SGHRS and CDR2 to YFSETQ. As concerns this clone: The specificity of this receptor is unknown. Per-nucleotide qualities are absent, and no much larger clonotype sits a single base away.

Healthy HIV-negative adults with no recently reported acute infections or vaccinations were included as donors. All donors were Caucasian adults living in Nashville, Tennessee, USA. CD4+ T cells were enriched by magnetic negative selection, after which naive cells were positively selected on CD45RA and the negative fraction was taken as the memory subset. After blood collection by leukapheresis, PBMCs were isolated using Ficoll-Histopaque density gradient centrifugation and then cryopreserved in the vapor phase of liquid nitrogen. Analytical flow cytometry was used to check the purity and quantity of every magnetically sorted T cell population. Genomic DNA was isolated from each sorted fraction and quantified by UV absorbance on a Nanodrop 2000c.

This sequence was found in a man aged 25 to 45 in good health. The rearrangement joined TRBV5-1 to TRBJ2-1, with TRBD2 matching 8 junction bases. The specimen was naive CD4+ T cells sorted from blood. The cell subset or site label for this specimen denotes: CD45RA+ positively selected. The DNA sequence follows: TGCGCCAGCAGCCCGCGCCCCGGGACTAGAGGCAATGAGCAGTTCTTC. It is translated as CASSPRPGTRGNEQFF. Outside the CDR3, residues come from the reference TRBV5-1 and TRBJ2-1 proteins, so the full variable domain is: KAGVTQTPRYLIKTRGQQVTLSCSPISGHRSVSWYQQTPGQGLQFLFEYFSETQRNKGNFPGRFSGRQFSNSRSEMNVSTLELGDSALYLCASSPRPGTRGNEQFFGPGTRLTVL.